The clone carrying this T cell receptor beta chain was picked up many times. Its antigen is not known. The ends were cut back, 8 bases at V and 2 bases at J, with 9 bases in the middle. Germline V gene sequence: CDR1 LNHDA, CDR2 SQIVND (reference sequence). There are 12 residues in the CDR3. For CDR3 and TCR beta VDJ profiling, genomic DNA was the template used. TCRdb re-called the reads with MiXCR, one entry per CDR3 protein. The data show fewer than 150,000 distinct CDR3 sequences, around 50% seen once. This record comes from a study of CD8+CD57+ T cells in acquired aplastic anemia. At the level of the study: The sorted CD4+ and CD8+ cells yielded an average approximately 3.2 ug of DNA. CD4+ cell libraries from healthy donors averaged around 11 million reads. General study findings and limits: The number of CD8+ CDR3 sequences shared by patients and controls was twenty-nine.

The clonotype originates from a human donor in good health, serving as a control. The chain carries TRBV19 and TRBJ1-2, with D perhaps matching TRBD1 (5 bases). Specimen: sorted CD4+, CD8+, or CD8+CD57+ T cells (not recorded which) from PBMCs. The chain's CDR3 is CASVAGNYGYTF. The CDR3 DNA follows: TGTGCCAGTGTAGCAGGGAACTATGGCTACACCTTC. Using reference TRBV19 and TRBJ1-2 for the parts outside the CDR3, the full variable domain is DGGITQSPKYLFRKEGQNVTLSCEQNLNHDAMYWYRQDPGQGLRLIYYSQIVNDFQKGDIAEGYSVSREKKESFPLTVTSAQKNPTAFYLCASVAGNYGYTFGSGTRLTVV.